The 6 T cell receptor beta chains reported below all come from one sample, sequenced in a study of blood T cell repertoires in COVID-19 (dated by TCRdb to 2018 to 2021). Libraries came from the immunoSEQ multiplex PCR assay. Here the immuneACCESS table is served through TCRdb, limited to in-frame sequences with V and J called. Missing clones are a known gap in these copies; in checked studies unresolved V genes cover under half, and the rest lacks a known reason. The sample table shows approximately 150,000 clones, and around three quarters are seen once. Roughly 8.6% of the sample is held by the ten biggest clonotypes. The material sequenced was peripheral blood. These receptors were collected from a man aged 50 to 60 with active or convalescent COVID-19.

V is TRBV27 and J is TRBJ1-1, with TRBD1 identical over 9 bases. V dropped 4 bases and J dropped 6; count of bases not matched to a gene: 9. This CDR3 spans 15 amino acids. Germline CDR1 is MNHEY and CDR2 is SMNVEV (reference sequence). The CDR3 coding sequence is TGTGCCAGCAGTTCCCGGGACAGGGCCTTCGCTGAAGCTTTCTTT. Translating gives CASSSRDRAFAEAFF.

The chain is built from TRBV3-1 (or the pseudogene TRBV3-2) and TRBJ2-5; 8 positions agree with TRBD1. This CDR3 contains 15 residues. CDR1 is LGHDT and CDR2 is YNNKEL in the germline V gene (reference sequence). J gave up 5 bases and V 4 bases, and 9 bases lay outside the gene matches. The CDR3 here is CASSPRQGTGETQYF. DNA for the CDR3: TGTGCCAGCAGCCCTCGACAGGGGACGGGCGAGACCCAGTACTTC.

The V and J genes are TRBV7-2 and TRBJ2-7, with 7 bases fitting TRBD1. The V gene end was trimmed by 3 bases and the J gene end by 4 bases; junction bases not matched to a gene: 9. The germline CDR1 and CDR2 sequences are SGHTA and FQGNSA. This CDR3 spans 15 amino acids. The CDR3 DNA reads as TGTGCCAGCAGCTTTGGTAGTACAGGGGAATACGAGCAGTACTTC. It codes for CASSFGSTGEYEQYF.

The chain links TRBV3-1 (or the pseudogene TRBV3-2) to TRBJ1-2; possibly TRBD1 for D (5 bases). This CDR3 contains 13 residues. Trimming took off 4 bases at V and 4 bases at J, with 10 bases between the two ends. Germline V gene sequence: CDR1 LGHDT, CDR2 YNNKEL (reference sequence). The CDR3 DNA reads as TGTGCCAGCAGCCGAGACAGAGGCTATGGCTACACCTTC. It is translated as CASSRDRGYGYTF.

In its sample, this clone was seen many times. This sequence joins TRBV24-1 and TRBJ1-1; D is perhaps TRBD1 (6 bases). Per the germline V gene, CDR1 is KGHDR and CDR2 is SFDVKD. This CDR3 is built from 14 residues. Trimming took off 9 bases at V and 4 bases at J, with 17 bases between the two ends. Here the CDR3 reads CATSTGLAGTEAFF. The CDR3 DNA follows: TGTGCCACCTCTACAGGGCTCGCGGGCACTGAAGCTTTCTTT.

This chain uses TRBV28 with TRBJ1-4, with D perhaps matching TRBD1 (5 bases). This CDR3 is built from 14 residues. CDR1 is MDHEN, CDR2 SYDVKM, per germline. Trimming took 6 bases from V and 8 from J, leaving 16 bases between them. In DNA form, the CDR3 reads TGTGCCAGCAGACGTGGGGGGGTTTGGGAAAAACTGTTTTTT. Translating gives CASRRGGVWEKLFF. The full variable domain, in which reference TRBV28 and TRBJ1-4 provide the parts outside the CDR3, is DVKVTQSSRYLVKRTGEKVFLECVQDMDHENMFWYRQDPGLGLRLIYFSYDVKMKEKGDIPEGYSVSREKKERFSLILESASTNQTSMYLCASRRGGVWEKLFFGSGTQLSVL.